The clone carrying this T cell receptor gamma chain occurred many times. The protein TCRdb gives is from a much larger clone and does not agree with this DNA's translation at residue 13, likely a read error; the protein shown here comes from the DNA. Flow sorting of PBMC yielded separate Vgamma9/Vdelta2+ and Vdelta2-negative gammadelta T cell populations for bulk repertoire analysis. There are 16 residues in the CDR3. CDR1 and CDR2 from the germline V gene are GITISATS and ISYDGTV (reference sequence). The data stem from a study of γδ T cells in repeated Plasmodium falciparum infection. TCRdb made new clone calls on the multiplex PCR reads using CATT. The table includes 27,000 or so gamma-chain clones, 1.4% detected once.

The sequencing sample was made of gamma-delta T cells from blood. The receptor's source is a pool of human donors (malaria-infected and uninfected, not separated). The chain links TRGV9 to TRGJP. Here the J gene was assigned by germline matching of the DNA, as TCRdb has none. This CDR3 reads CALWREGELGKKTKVF. The DNA for the CDR3 is TGTGCCTTGTGGCGTGAGGGAGAGTTGGGCAAAAAAACCAAGGTATTT.